A few counts support the clone carrying this T cell receptor (beta chain). Antigen unknown. What was amplified from RNA transcripts were TCR beta CDR3 regions. An initial round of RT-PCR targeting the TCR CDR3 relied on the HTBI primer set. TCRdb itself ran the multiplex PCR reads through MiXCR, one entry per CDR3 protein. The sample consists of approximately 570,000 distinct CDR3 sequences, around 20% of them appearing once. These data come from a study of T cells in Graves' hyperthyroidism and ophthalmopathy. Overall study findings and caveats: In the analysis, a 13 V-J model separated ophthalmopathy from stable hyperthyroidism. Progression to ophthalmopathy was predicted a median of 6.5 months early.

CDR1 SGHVS and CDR2 FQNEAQ come from the germline V gene. Trimming left V 4 bases short and J 11 bases short, with 14 bases between. The CDR3 contains 13 residues. Patients with uncontrolled infections, other autoimmune diseases, pregnancy or lactation were excluded. Clinical symptoms, serum thyroxine, TRAb, thyroid ultrasound and orbital computed tomography informed diagnoses. The chain links TRBV7-8 to TRBJ1-4; a possible D gene is TRBD1 (6 bases). This sequence was found in a man aged 35-49 years with Graves' ophthalmopathy. The sequencing sample was made of blood. The DNA of the CDR3 is TGTGCCAGCAGCTCCCGTGGCACAGGGAAACTGTTTTTT. This encodes CASSSRGTGKLFF.